Reported below is one T cell receptor (beta chain). Its antigen remains unknown. Germline CDR1 and CDR2: SGHRS and YFSETQ. V lost 0 bases to trimming and J lost 6 bases, with 12 bases between them. The CDR3 loop spans 15 amino acids. This sample stems from a study of cytomegalovirus exposure and HLA in healthy donors. Study in general: Of the donors genotyped, approximately 400 in all, 65% to 90% fell in the Caucasian-associated ancestry cluster. The study, taken as a whole, reports: In a later analysis, parvovirus B19, influenza, CMV and Epstein-Barr virus appeared linked to several top co-occurrence clusters. V- and J-gene trimming in TCR beta was tied to a missense DCLRE1C variant by an analysis performed later.

With 60 Vbeta and 13 Jbeta primers, the PCR was carried out. The repertoire was sequenced with immunoSEQ multiplex PCR; TCRdb's copy has only in-frame clones and lacks some. The sample has about 200,000 clones; around three quarters are singletons. Sample: PBMCs. The TCR sequence derives from a young woman in good health and CMV-seropositive. The chain carries TRBV5-1 and TRBJ1-4; tentative D call: TRBD1 (6 bases). The CDR3, as DNA: TGCGCCAGCAGCTTGGAGGCAGGGGTCGATGAAAAACTGTTTTTT. As protein: CASSLEAGVDEKLFF.